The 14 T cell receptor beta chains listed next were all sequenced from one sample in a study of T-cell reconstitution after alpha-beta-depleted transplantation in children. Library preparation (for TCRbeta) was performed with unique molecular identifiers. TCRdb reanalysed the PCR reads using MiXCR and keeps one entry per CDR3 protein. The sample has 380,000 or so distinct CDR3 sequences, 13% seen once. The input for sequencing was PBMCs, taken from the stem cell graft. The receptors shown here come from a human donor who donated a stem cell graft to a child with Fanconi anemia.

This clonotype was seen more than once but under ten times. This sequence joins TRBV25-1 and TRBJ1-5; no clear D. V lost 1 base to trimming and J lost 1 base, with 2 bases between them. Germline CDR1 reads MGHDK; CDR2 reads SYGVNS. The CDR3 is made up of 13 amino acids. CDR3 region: CASSEWSNQPQHF. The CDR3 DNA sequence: TGTGCCAGCAGTGAATGGAGCAATCAGCCCCAGCATTTT.

CDR3 bases: TGTGCCAGCAGGTTCACAGGGAGAAGCAATCAGCCCCAGCATTTT. Translation: CASRFTGRSNQPQHF. V and J are TRBV28 and TRBJ1-5; maybe TRBD1 (6 bases). From germline, CDR1 is MDHEN and CDR2 SYDVKM. V was cut by 6 bases and J by 1 base, with 13 bases left in between. The CDR3 covers 15 residues.

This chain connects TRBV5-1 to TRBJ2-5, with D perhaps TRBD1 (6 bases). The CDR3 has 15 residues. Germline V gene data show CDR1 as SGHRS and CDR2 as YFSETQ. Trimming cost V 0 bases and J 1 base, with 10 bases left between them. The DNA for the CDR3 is TGCGCCAGCAGCTTGGAGGGGGTCCCCCAAGAGACCCAGTACTTC. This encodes CASSLEGVPQETQYF.

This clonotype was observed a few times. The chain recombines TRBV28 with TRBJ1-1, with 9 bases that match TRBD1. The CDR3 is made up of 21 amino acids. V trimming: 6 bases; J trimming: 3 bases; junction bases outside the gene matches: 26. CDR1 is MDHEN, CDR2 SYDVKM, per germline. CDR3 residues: CASSPRYSGTGKLEYDTEAFF. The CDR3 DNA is TGTGCCAGCAGCCCCCGATATTCCGGGACAGGGAAGTTGGAGTATGACACTGAAGCTTTCTTT. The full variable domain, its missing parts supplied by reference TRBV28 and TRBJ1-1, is DVKVTQSSRYLVKRTGEKVFLECVQDMDHENMFWYRQDPGLGLRLIYFSYDVKMKEKGDIPEGYSVSREKKERFSLILESASTNQTSMYLCASSPRYSGTGKLEYDTEAFFGQGTRLTVV.

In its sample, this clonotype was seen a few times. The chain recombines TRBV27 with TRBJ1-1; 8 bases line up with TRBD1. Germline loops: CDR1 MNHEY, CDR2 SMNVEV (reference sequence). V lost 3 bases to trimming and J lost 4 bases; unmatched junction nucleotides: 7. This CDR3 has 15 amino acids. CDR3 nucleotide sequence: TGTGCCAGCAGTTTCGCAGGGGGCGAGGGCACTGAAGCTTTCTTT. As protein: CASSFAGGEGTEAFF.

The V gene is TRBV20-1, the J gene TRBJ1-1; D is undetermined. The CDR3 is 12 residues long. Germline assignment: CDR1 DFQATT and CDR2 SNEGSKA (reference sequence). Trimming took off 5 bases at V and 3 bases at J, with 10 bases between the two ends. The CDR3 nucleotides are TGCAGTGCTTCCCACGGGTACACTGAAGCTTTCTTT. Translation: CSASHGYTEAFF.

Here the CDR3 reads CASRREPQGAFGYTF. Written as DNA, the CDR3 is TGTGCCAGCAGACGAGAACCACAGGGGGCGTTTGGCTACACCTTC. The J gene is TRBJ1-2, the V gene TRBV7-2; 9 nucleotides align to TRBD1. The CDR3 is 15 amino acids. Germline CDR1 is SGHTA and CDR2 is FQGNSA. V shed 6 bases, J shed 7 bases, and the junction held 12 bases outside the gene matches.

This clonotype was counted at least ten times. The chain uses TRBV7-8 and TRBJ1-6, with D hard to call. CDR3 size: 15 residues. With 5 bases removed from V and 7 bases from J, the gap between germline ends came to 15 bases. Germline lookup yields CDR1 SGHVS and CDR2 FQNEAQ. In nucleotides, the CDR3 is TGTGCCAGCAGCATGGGAGGGCGTACAAATTCACCCCTCCACTTT. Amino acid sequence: CASSMGGRTNSPLHF.

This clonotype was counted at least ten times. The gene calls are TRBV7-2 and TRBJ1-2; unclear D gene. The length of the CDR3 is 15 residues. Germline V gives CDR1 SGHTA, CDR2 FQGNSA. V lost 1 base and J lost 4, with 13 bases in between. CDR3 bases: TGTGCCAGCAGCTTAGATCCCGGCCTACTCTATGGCTACACCTTC. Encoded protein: CASSLDPGLLYGYTF.

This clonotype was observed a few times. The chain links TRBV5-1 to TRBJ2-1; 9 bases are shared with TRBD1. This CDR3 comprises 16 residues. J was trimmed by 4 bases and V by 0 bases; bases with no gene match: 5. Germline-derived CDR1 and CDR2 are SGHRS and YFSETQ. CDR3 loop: CASSLEGQGTYNEQFF. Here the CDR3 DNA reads TGCGCCAGCAGCTTGGAGGGACAGGGAACTTACAATGAGCAGTTCTTC.

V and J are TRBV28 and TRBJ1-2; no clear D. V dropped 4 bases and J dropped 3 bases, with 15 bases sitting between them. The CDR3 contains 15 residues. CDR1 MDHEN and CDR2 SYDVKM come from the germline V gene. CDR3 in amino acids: CASSSESRGYYGYTF. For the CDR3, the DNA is TGTGCCAGCAGTTCGGAGAGCCGAGGGTACTATGGCTACACCTTC.

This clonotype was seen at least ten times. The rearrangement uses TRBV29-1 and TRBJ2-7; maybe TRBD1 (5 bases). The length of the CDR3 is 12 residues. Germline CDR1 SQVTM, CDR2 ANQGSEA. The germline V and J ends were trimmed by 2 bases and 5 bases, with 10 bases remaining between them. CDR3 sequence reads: CSVETGADEQYF. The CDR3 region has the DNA TGCAGCGTTGAAACAGGAGCAGACGAGCAGTACTTC.

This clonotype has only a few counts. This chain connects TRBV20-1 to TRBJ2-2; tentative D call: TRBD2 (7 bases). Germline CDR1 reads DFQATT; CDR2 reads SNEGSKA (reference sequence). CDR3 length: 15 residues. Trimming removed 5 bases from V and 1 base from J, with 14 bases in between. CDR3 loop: CSAGGAGVNTGELFF. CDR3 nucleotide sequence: TGCAGTGCTGGGGGCGCGGGGGTGAACACCGGGGAGCTGTTTTTT.

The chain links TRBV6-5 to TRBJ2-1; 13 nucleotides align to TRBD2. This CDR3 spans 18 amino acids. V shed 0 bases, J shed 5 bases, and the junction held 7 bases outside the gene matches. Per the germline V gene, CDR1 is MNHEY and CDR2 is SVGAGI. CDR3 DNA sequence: TGTGCCAGCAGTTACTCTCCTGGGACTAGCGGGGCTAACAATGAGCAGTTCTTC. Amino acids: CASSYSPGTSGANNEQFF.